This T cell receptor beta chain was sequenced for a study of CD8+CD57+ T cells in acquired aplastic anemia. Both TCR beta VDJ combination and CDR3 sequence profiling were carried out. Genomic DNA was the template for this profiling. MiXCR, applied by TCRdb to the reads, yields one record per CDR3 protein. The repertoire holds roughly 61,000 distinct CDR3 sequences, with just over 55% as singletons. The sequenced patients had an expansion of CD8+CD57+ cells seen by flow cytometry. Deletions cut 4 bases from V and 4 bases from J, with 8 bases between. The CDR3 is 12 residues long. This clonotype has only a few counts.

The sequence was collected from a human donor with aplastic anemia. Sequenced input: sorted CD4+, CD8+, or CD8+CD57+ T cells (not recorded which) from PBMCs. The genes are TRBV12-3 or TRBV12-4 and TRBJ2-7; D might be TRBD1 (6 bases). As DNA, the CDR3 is TGTGCCAGCAGTTCTCAGGGGTACGAGCAGTACTTC. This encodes CASSSQGYEQYF.